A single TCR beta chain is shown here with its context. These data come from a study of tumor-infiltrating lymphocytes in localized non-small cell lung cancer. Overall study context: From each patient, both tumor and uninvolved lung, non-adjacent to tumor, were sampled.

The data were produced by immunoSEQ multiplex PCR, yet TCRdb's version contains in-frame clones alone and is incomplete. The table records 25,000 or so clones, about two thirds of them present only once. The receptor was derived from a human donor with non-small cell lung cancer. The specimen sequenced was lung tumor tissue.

DNA of the CDR3: TGTGCCTGGAGTGTACCAGGGGGCTACACCTTC. Its protein is CAWSVPGGYTF. V is TRBV30 and J is TRBJ1-2; a weak D match, TRBD1 (5 bases). The V and J ends lost 0 bases and 8 bases respectively, with 7 bases between them. Germline values: CDR1 GTSNPN, CDR2 SVGIG (reference sequence). CDR3 length: 11 amino acids. The full variable domain, completed using reference TRBV30 and TRBJ1-2, is SQTIHQWPATLVQPVGSPLSLECTVEGTSNPNLYWYRQAAGRGLQLLFYSVGIGQISSEVPQNLSASRPQDRQFILSSKKLLLSDSGFYLCAWSVPGGYTFGSGTRLTVV.